The 21 T cell receptor beta chains below come from one sample, sequenced in a study of regulatory T cells in long-lasting Graves disease. TCR beta libraries were built with iRepertoire HTBI primers and Arm-PCR of CDR3 regions. MiXCR, applied by TCRdb to the multiplex PCR reads, yields one record per CDR3 protein. The sample lists over 350,000 distinct CDR3 sequences, approximately 15% occurring once. Noted time point: newly diagnosed GD, antithyroid drugs for less than 3 months. Extracted RNA from PBMCs served as the source of the TCR library. The sample was also linked to a second study, of T cells in Graves' hyperthyroidism and ophthalmopathy.

Sequencing was performed on peripheral blood mononuclear cells (PBMCs), taken at new diagnosis, from a patient treated with antithyroid drugs. These receptors originate from a woman between 35 and 50 years old with Graves disease.

This clonotype was picked up many times. The CDR3 DNA is TGTGCCAGCAGCCTACTCCTAGGGGGAGGCACTGAAGCTTTCTTT. Translated: CASSLLLGGGTEAFF. The rearrangement joins TRBV7-8 to TRBJ1-1; possibly TRBD1 for D (6 bases). The V gene lost 5 bases and the J gene lost 4 bases, with 17 bases spanning the gap. The length of the CDR3 is 15 residues. In germline, CDR1 is SGHVS, CDR2 FQNEAQ. Based on the CDR3 plus reference TRBV7-8 and TRBJ1-1, the full variable domain is GAGVSQSPRYKVAKRGQDVALRCDPISGHVSLFWYQQALGQGPEFLTYFQNEAQLDKSGLPSDRFFAERPEGSVSTLKIQRTQQEDSAVYLCASSLLLGGGTEAFFGQGTRLTVV.

This sequence joins TRBV28 and TRBJ2-7; 9 bases line up with TRBD2. The ends lost 10 bases at V and 7 bases at J; junction bases unmatched: 32. The CDR3 extends over 20 amino acids. Germline V gene lookup returns CDR1 MDHEN and CDR2 SYDVKM. The CDR3 sequence is CATVVGRTSATRSSYNEQYF. CDR3 sequence (DNA): TGTGCCACGGTGGTGGGTAGGACTAGCGCCACGAGGAGCTCCTACAATGAGCAGTACTTC.

This clonotype was recorded many times. The V call is TRBV7-2, the J call TRBJ2-5; a weak D match, TRBD1 (7 bases). The end of the DNA is better explained by TRBJ2-1, so the J call may be wrong. This CDR3 is 15 amino acids long. Germline V gene data show CDR1 as SGHTA and CDR2 as FQGNSA. The CDR3 coding sequence is TGTGCCAGCAGCTTAGTGGAGGGGGCTGGCAATGAGCAGTTCTTC. It encodes CASSLVEGAGNEQFF.

This chain connects TRBV29-1 to TRBJ2-2, with 8 bases lining up with TRBD1. The CDR3 is 14 amino acids. Per the germline V gene, CDR1 is SQVTM and CDR2 is ANQGSEA. Germline trimming cut 3 bases from V and 2 bases from J; bases unmatched to any gene: 2. The CDR3 here is CSVDRGRNTGELFF. The CDR3 DNA follows: TGCAGCGTTGACAGGGGGCGCAACACCGGGGAGCTGTTTTTT.

This clonotype was counted at least ten times. The rearrangement joins TRBV7-3 to TRBJ1-6; 10 nucleotides agree with TRBD1. Germline V gene data show CDR1 as SGHTA and CDR2 as FQGTGA. The CDR3 has 15 amino acids. With V trimmed by 2 bases and J by 7 bases, 2 bases remained unmatched. In DNA form, the CDR3 reads TGTGCCAGCAGCTTATTGGGACAGGGGAATTCACCCCTCCACTTT. Protein: CASSLLGQGNSPLHF.

This clonotype was detected many times. Written as DNA, the CDR3 is TGTGCCAGCAGACCTACCCTACAGGCTAACTATGGCTACACCTTC. As protein: CASRPTLQANYGYTF. The genes are TRBV6-1 and TRBJ1-2, with D possibly matching TRBD1 (5 bases). V was clipped by 6 bases and J by 0 bases, with 14 bases between them. CDR1 is MNHNS and CDR2 is SASEGT in the germline V gene. This CDR3 comprises 15 residues.

Ten or more counts support this clonotype. The CDR3 nucleotides read TGTGCCATCAAGGGGACAGGGAGCGGCTACACCTTC. This codes for CAIKGTGSGYTF. The chain uses TRBV10-3 and TRBJ1-2; 9 bases map to TRBD1. The J segment lost 8 bases and the V segment lost 7 bases, leaving 5 bases of the junction unmatched. The CDR3 is 12 residues long. Germline CDR1 ENHRY, CDR2 SYGVKD.

The V gene is TRBV4-1, the J gene TRBJ1-2, with TRBD1 as a possible D gene (5 bases). The V end was cut by 0 bases, the J end by 6 bases, with 14 bases between. Germline CDR1 MGHRA, CDR2 YSYEKL. This CDR3 comprises 15 residues. CDR3 amino acids: CASSQDHTGFHGYTF. The CDR3 DNA reads TGCGCCAGCAGCCAAGACCATACAGGTTTTCATGGCTACACCTTC.

V is TRBV20-1 and J is TRBJ2-7, with a tentative D call TRBD1 (5 bases). Trimming removed 4 bases at V and 5 bases at J, with 9 bases between. The CDR3 is 11 residues long. Germline CDR1 is DFQATT and CDR2 is SNEGSKA (reference sequence). DNA of the CDR3: TGCAGTGCTACAAGGGGCGACGAGCAGTACTTC. Protein: CSATRGDEQYF.

The V gene is TRBV20-1, the J gene TRBJ2-7; D perhaps matches TRBD2 (5 bases). Trimming took 0 bases from V and 0 from J, leaving 9 bases between them. This CDR3 is 14 amino acids long. The germline CDR1 and CDR2 sequences are DFQATT and SNEGSKA (reference sequence). The DNA of the CDR3 is TGCAGTGCTAGAGACCTAGCCTCCTCCTACGAGCAGTACTTC. Its translation is CSARDLASSYEQYF.

The chain links TRBV5-5 to TRBJ2-7; D may match TRBD1 or TRBD2 (5 bases each). The CDR3 sequence is 14 residues long. Trimming cost V 4 bases and J 0 bases, with 11 bases left between them. The germline V gene has CDR1 SGHKS and CDR2 YYEKEE (reference sequence). CDR3 in DNA: TGTGCCAGCAGCCAGGGAGCTCCCTCCTACGAGCAGTACTTC. It specifies CASSQGAPSYEQYF.

This clonotype was counted ten times or more. The chain carries TRBV11-2 and TRBJ2-1, with 8 bases matching TRBD2. The CDR3 contains 15 residues. The J segment lost 6 bases and the V segment lost 4 bases, leaving 8 bases of the junction unmatched. CDR1 is SGHAT, CDR2 FQNNGV, per germline. In DNA, the CDR3 is TGTGCCAGCAGCTCTCCTAGCGGGCCCCGCAATGAGCAGTTCTTC. This sequence encodes CASSSPSGPRNEQFF.

CDR3 residues: CSGGLAGDSYNEQFF. CDR3 DNA sequence: TGCAGCGGGGGACTAGCGGGGGACTCCTACAATGAGCAGTTCTTC. The chain has TRBV29-1 and TRBJ2-1; 14 bases align to TRBD2. V lost 7 bases and J lost 0; bases outside the gene matches: 2. Germline values: CDR1 SQVTM, CDR2 ANQGSEA. The CDR3 has 15 amino acids.

At least ten counts were recorded for this clonotype. The chain has TRBV12-5 and TRBJ1-3; TRBD1 agrees at 8 bases. J lost 4 bases, V lost 4 bases, and 9 bases had no gene match. The germline CDR1 and CDR2 sequences are LGHNT and FRNRAP. This CDR3 comprises 16 residues. CDR3 DNA: TGTGCTAGTGGTTCCTTGGACAGGGCGGACGGAAACACCATATATTTT. Translation: CASGSLDRADGNTIYF.

On this clonotype itself: This clone may be a read error of a much larger clone one base away. J is TRBJ2-5 and V is TRBV5-6, with TRBD2 matching 8 bases. This CDR3 region has 13 residues. Per germline, CDR1 SGHDT and CDR2 YYEEEE. CDR3 nucleotides: TGTGCCAGCAGTAGCGGGAACCAAGAGACCCAGTGCTTC. Its translation is CASSSGNQETQCF.

This clonotype was seen at least ten times. This chain joins TRBV7-3 and TRBJ2-7; TRBD1 or TRBD2 may be the D gene (7 bases each). The CDR3 length is 15 residues. Trimming shortened V by 5 bases and J by 1 base, and 15 bases separated the two germline ends. The V gene's germline CDR1 is SGHTA and CDR2 FQGTGA. CDR3 in DNA: TGTGCCAGCAGCCCGGGGGGACAGTCATCCTACGAGCAGTACTTC. This sequence encodes CASSPGGQSSYEQYF. Full variable domain (missing parts from reference TRBV7-3 and TRBJ2-7): GAGVSQTPSNKVTEKGKYVELRCDPISGHTALYWYRQSLGQGPEFLIYFQGTGAADDSGLPNDRFFAVRPEGSVSTLKIQRTERGDSAVYLCASSPGGQSSYEQYFGPGTRLTVT.

The rearrangement joins TRBV19 to TRBJ2-3; the match to TRBD2 covers 8 bases. Germline V CDR1 and CDR2: LNHDA, SQIVND (reference sequence). The CDR3 is made up of 22 amino acids. Trimming cost V 2 bases and J 2 bases; bases outside gene matches: 24. The CDR3 DNA reads TGTGCCAGTAGTATATCTGTTTTGGCGGTTTCTAGCGGGTCTGCCTCCACAGATACGCAGTATTTT. Amino acid sequence: CASSISVLAVSSGSASTDTQYF.

The chain combines TRBV29-1 with TRBJ2-1; perhaps TRBD1 as D (6 bases). The V gene lost 3 bases and the J gene lost 16 bases, with 13 bases spanning the gap. This CDR3 is built from 10 residues. Germline V gene sequence: CDR1 SQVTM, CDR2 ANQGSEA. The CDR3 reads CSVEVTGSFF. In DNA form, the CDR3 reads TGCAGCGTTGAGGTCACAGGGAGCTTCTTC.

The chain has TRBV7-2 and TRBJ2-1; D possibly corresponds to TRBD2 (6 bases). With 4 bases removed from V and 5 bases from J, the gap between germline ends came to 15 bases. CDR1 and CDR2 (germline): SGHTA, FQGNSA. The CDR3 length is 15 residues. The CDR3 region has the DNA TGTGCCAGCAGCTGGTCGGTGGGCGGGGACAATGAGCAGTTCTTC. Its translation: CASSWSVGGDNEQFF.

The chain combines TRBV30 with TRBJ2-7; a weak D match, TRBD2 (6 bases). The CDR3 runs to 17 residues. The germline V gene encodes CDR1 GTSNPN and CDR2 SVGIG (reference sequence). Between the trimmed V and J ends, which lost 3 bases and 5 bases, there was a span of 26 bases. CDR3 in amino acids: CAWSAQNPGDFVNEQYF. Written as DNA, the CDR3 is TGTGCCTGGAGCGCTCAAAATCCGGGAGACTTCGTGAACGAGCAGTACTTC.

As concerns this clonotype: It may be a read error: a sequence one base away is much more abundant. The J gene is TRBJ2-5, the V gene TRBV5-1, with TRBD2 matching over 9 bases. This CDR3 has 13 amino acids. Germline CDR1 and CDR2: SGHRS and YFSETQ. Here the CDR3 reads CASSGTSQAEQSF. The CDR3 nucleotides are TGCGCCAGCAGCGGGACTAGCCAGGCTGAGCAGTCCTTC.